This TCR beta chain was observed in a study of breast tumors, draining lymph nodes, adjacent tissues. Overall study results and limits: Tumor repertoires ranked between lymph nodes and nontumor tissue in diversity, with V and J gene preferences. The data were judged consistent with most tumor T cells coming from lymph node and expanding in tumor.

In the case of this clonotype: What it recognizes is unknown.

Germline V CDR1 and CDR2: MNHNS, SASEGT. The CDR3 is 15 residues long. Trimming removed 5 bases at V and 1 base at J, with 12 bases between. Breast cancer patients provided tissue from their axillary draining lymph nodes. TCRdb processed the multiplex PCR reads anew with MiXCR; each CDR3 protein has one entry. The data show over 70,000 distinct CDR3 sequences, over 25% seen once. J is TRBJ1-3 and V is TRBV6-1; D gene ambiguous. The receptor comes from a female donor with breast cancer. Some clones in this sample may be carry-over from other donors' samples. Sequencing was carried out using axillary lymph node tissue. The CDR3 is CASSQYGNSGNTIYF. The CDR3 nucleotides read TGTGCCAGCAGTCAATATGGGAATTCTGGAAACACCATATATTTT.